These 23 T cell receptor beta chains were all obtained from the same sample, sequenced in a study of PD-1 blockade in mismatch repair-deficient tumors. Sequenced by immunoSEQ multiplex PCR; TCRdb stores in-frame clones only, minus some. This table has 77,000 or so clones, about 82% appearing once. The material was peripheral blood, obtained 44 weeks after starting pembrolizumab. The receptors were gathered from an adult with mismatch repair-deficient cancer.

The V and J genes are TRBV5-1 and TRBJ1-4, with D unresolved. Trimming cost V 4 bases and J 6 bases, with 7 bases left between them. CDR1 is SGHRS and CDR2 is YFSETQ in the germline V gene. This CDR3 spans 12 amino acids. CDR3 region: CASSGSDEKLFF. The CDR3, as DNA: TGCGCCAGCAGCGGATCGGATGAAAAACTGTTTTTT.

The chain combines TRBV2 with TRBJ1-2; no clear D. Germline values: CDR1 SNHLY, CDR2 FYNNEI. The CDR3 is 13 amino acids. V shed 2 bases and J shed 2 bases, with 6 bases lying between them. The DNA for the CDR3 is TGTGCCAGCAGTGAATTAGGGAACTATGGCTACACCTTC. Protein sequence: CASSELGNYGYTF. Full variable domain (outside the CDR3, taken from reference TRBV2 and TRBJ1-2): EPEVTQTPSHQVTQMGQEVILRCVPISNHLYFYWYRQILGQKVEFLVSFYNNEISEKSEIFDDQFSVERPDGSNFTLKIRSTKLEDSAMYFCASSELGNYGYTFGSGTRLTVV.

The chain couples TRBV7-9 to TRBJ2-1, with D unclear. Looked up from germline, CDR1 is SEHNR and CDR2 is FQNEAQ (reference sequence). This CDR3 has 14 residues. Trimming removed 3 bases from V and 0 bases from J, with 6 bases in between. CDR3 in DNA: TGTGCCAGCAGCTTGGCAGTCTCCTACAATGAGCAGTTCTTC. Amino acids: CASSLAVSYNEQFF.

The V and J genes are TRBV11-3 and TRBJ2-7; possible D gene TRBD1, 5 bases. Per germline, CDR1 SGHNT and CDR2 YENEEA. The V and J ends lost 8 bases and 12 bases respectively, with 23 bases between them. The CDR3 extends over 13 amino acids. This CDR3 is CASSLYSDSALYF. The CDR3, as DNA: TGTGCCAGCTCACTATACTCTGACAGCGCACTGTACTTC.

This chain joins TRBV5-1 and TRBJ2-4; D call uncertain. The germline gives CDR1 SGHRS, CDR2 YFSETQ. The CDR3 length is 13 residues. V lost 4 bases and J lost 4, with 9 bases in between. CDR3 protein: CASSMAPKNIQYF. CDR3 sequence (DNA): TGCGCCAGCAGCATGGCCCCGAAAAACATTCAGTACTTC.

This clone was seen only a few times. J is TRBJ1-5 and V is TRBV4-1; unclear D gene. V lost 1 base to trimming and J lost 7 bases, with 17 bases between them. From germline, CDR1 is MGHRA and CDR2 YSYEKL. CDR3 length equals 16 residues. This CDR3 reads CASSQAPFRGIQPQHF. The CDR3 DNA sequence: TGCGCCAGCAGCCAAGCCCCCTTCCGGGGAATCCAGCCCCAGCATTTT.

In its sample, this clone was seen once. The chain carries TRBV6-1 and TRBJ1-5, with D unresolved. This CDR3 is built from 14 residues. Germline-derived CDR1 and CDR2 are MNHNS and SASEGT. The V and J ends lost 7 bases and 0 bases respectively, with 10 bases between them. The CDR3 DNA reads TGTGCCAGCATATCCCAATATAGCAATCAGCCCCAGCATTTT. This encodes CASISQYSNQPQHF.

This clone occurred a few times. The CDR3 bases are TGTGCCAGCAGCCGCCGTGCTACTAATGAAAAACTGTTTTTT. Translated: CASSRRATNEKLFF. This rearrangement joins TRBV11-1 to TRBJ1-4; D gene ambiguous. CDR1 SGHAT and CDR2 FQDESV come from the germline V gene (reference sequence). V lost 5 bases and J 2 bases, leaving 9 bases between the germline ends. The CDR3 has 14 residues.

Written as DNA, the CDR3 is TGTGCCAGCAGCTCCTACGGACTAAACACTGAAGCTTTCTTT. Translation gives CASSSYGLNTEAFF. The chain recombines TRBV11-3 with TRBJ1-1; D gene ambiguous. The CDR3 loop spans 14 amino acids. Germline CDR1 SGHNT, CDR2 YENEEA. Trimming cost V 4 bases and J 2 bases, with 11 bases left between them.

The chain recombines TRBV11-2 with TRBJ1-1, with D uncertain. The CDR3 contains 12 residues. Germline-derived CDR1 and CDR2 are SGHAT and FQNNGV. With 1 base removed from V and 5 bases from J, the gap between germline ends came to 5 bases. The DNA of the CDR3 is TGTGCCAGCAGCTTAGTAAGGACTGAAGCTTTCTTT. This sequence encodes CASSLVRTEAFF.

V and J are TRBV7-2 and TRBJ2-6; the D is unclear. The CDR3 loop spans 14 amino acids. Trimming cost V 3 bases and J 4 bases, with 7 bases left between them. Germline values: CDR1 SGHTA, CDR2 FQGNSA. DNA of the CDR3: TGTGCCAGCAGCTTCTCCCCCGGGGCCAACGTCCTGACTTTC. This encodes CASSFSPGANVLTF.

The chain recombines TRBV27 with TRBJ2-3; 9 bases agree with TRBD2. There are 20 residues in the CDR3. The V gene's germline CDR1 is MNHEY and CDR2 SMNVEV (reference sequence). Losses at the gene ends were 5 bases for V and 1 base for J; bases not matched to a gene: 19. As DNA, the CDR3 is TGTGCCAGCAGTGCCTTGTCTTTAGCGGGAGATTTTAGAGGCACAGATACGCAGTATTTT. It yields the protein CASSALSLAGDFRGTDTQYF.

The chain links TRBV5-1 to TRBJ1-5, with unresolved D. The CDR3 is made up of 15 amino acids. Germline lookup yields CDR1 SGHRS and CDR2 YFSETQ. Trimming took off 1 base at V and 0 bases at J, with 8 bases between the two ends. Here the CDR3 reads CASSLQPSSNQPQHF. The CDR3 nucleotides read TGCGCCAGCAGCTTGCAGCCGTCTAGCAATCAGCCCCAGCATTTT.

DNA of the CDR3: TGTGCCACCAGCGATGAACGGGGACTAGCGGGAGATACGCAGTATTTT. Translation: CATSDERGLAGDTQYF. This chain uses TRBV15 with TRBJ2-3; 12 bases align to TRBD2. J gave up 5 bases and V 5 bases, and 8 bases lay outside the gene matches. The CDR3 is made up of 16 amino acids. Germline V CDR1 and CDR2: LNHNV, YYDKDF (reference sequence). Drawing the rest from reference TRBV15 and TRBJ2-3, the complete variable domain is DAMVIQNPRYQVTQFGKPVTLSCSQTLNHNVMYWYQQKSSQAPKLLFHYYDKDFNNEADTPDNFQSRRPNTSFCFLDIRSPGLGDTAMYLCATSDERGLAGDTQYFGPGTRLTVL.

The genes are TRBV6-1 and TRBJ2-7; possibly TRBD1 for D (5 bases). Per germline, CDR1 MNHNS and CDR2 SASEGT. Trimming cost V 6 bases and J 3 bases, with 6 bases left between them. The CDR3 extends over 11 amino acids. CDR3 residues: CASRGLYEQYF. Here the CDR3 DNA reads TGTGCCAGCAGGGGGCTCTACGAGCAGTACTTC.

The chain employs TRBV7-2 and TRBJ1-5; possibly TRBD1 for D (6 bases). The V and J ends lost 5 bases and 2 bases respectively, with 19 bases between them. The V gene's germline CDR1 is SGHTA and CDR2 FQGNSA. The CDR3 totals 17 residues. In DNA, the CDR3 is TGTGCCAGCAGCGCGAAAAACCTCAGGGGAGGCAATCAGCCCCAGCATTTT. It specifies CASSAKNLRGGNQPQHF.

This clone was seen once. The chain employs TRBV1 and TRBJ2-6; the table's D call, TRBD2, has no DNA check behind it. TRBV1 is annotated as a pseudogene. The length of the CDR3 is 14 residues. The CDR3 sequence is CTSTEAAGANVLTF. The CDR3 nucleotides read TGCACCAGCACGGAGGCCGCGGGGGCCAACGTCCTGACTTTC.

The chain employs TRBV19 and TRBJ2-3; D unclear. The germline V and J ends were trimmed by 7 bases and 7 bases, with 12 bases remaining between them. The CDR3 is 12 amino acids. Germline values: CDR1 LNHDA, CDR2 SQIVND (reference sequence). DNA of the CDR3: TGTGCCAGTAATGACCTTTTGAATACGCAGTATTTT. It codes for CASNDLLNTQYF.

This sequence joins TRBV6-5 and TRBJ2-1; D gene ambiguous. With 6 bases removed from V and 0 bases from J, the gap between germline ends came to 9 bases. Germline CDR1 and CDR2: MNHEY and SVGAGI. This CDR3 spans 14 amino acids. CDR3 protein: CASRLRSSYNEQFF. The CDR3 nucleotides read TGTGCCAGCAGGCTGCGGAGCTCCTACAATGAGCAGTTCTTC.

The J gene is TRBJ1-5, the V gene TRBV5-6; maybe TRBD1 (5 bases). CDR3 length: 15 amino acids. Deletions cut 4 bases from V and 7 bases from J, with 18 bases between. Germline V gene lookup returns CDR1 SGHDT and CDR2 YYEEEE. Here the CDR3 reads CASSDNWGGNQPQHF. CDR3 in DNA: TGTGCCAGCAGCGACAACTGGGGCGGTAACCAGCCCCAGCATTTT.

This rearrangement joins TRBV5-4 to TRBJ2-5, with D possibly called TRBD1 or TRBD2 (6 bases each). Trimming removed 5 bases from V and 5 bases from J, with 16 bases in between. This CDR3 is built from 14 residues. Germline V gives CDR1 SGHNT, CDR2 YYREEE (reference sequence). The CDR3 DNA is TGTGCCAGCAGTTGGTCAGGGGCGGGGGAGACCCAGTACTTC. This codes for CASSWSGAGETQYF.

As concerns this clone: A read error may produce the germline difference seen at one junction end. The CDR3 region has the DNA TGTGCCTGGAGTGTAGAAGTGCGGTCAGTACAGCTCACATTT. Its translation is CAWSVEVRSVQLTF. This chain uses TRBV30 with TRBJ1-1; no clear D gene. The CDR3 loop spans 14 amino acids. Looked up from germline, CDR1 is GTSNPN and CDR2 is SVGIG (reference sequence).

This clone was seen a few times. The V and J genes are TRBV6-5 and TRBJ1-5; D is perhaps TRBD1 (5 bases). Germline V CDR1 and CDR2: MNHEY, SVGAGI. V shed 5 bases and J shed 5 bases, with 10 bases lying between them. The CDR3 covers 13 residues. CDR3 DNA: TGTGCCAGCAGTCTCGACAGATATCAGCCCCAGCATTTT. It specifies CASSLDRYQPQHF.